A single sample gave rise to the 15 T cell receptor beta chains below, sequenced in a study of cytomegalovirus exposure and HLA in healthy donors. Sequencing was performed with immunoSEQ multiplex PCR; in TCRdb, only in-frame clones are kept and a portion is missing. The repertoire includes around 60,000 clones, approximately 95% of them detected once, and roughly 1% sits in the top ten. The specimen was PBMCs. Receptors were obtained from a woman between 18 and 29 years old in good health and CMV-seronegative.

V usage is TRBV28 and J usage is TRBJ2-1; 9 bases fit TRBD1. The V gene end was trimmed by 6 bases and the J gene end by 8 bases; junction bases not matched to a gene: 8. This CDR3 contains 14 residues. Germline V gene data show CDR1 as MDHEN and CDR2 as SYDVKM. Here the CDR3 reads CASRSGTGHDEQFF. The CDR3 bases are TGTGCCAGCAGATCCGGGACAGGGCACGATGAGCAGTTCTTC.

The genes are TRBV25-1 and TRBJ2-3; TRBD2 matches 10 bases. This CDR3 comprises 18 residues. Trimming cost V 2 bases and J 5 bases; bases outside gene matches: 13. Germline CDR1 MGHDK, CDR2 SYGVNS. In nucleotides, the CDR3 is TGTGCCAGCAGTGAAGCGGGGACTAGCGTGGTTGTGGGAGATACGCAGTATTTT. Translated, it gives CASSEAGTSVVVGDTQYF.

The CDR3 here is CASSKTDSARSGRANTEAFF. In nucleotides, the CDR3 is TGTGCCAGCAGCAAGACCGATTCCGCTCGGTCGGGGAGGGCCAACACTGAAGCTTTCTTT. The gene calls are TRBV21-1 and TRBJ1-1. TRBV21-1 is shown as a pseudogene. This CDR3 comprises 20 residues.

This chain uses TRBV29-1 with TRBJ2-5; tentative D call: TRBD2 (5 bases). The CDR3 has 11 amino acids. The germline gives CDR1 SQVTM, CDR2 ANQGSEA. Trimming left V 7 bases short and J 5 bases short, with 11 bases between. The CDR3: CSAEGGETQYF. DNA of the CDR3: TGCAGCGCCGAGGGCGGGGAGACCCAGTACTTC.

This clone was recorded once. The rearrangement uses TRBV7-2 and TRBJ2-5, with unresolved D. Germline CDR1 SGHTA, CDR2 FQGNSA. The ends were cut back, 4 bases at V and 0 bases at J, with 15 bases in the middle. The CDR3 covers 16 residues. The CDR3 coding sequence is TGTGCCAGCAGCTCGTTTACCACCAACTACCAAGAGACCCAGTACTTC. Protein product: CASSSFTTNYQETQYF.

This clone has only one observation. This chain links TRBV6-1 with TRBJ1-5; 10 bases align to TRBD1. The CDR3 runs 20 residues. CDR1 is MNHNS and CDR2 is SASEGT in the germline V gene. After removal of 3 bases from V and 0 bases from J, the junction contained 14 bases not matched to a gene. CDR3 sequence reads: CASSDTMNRDRGHSNQPQHF. The CDR3 DNA reads TGTGCCAGCAGTGACACCATGAACCGGGACAGGGGACATAGCAATCAGCCCCAGCATTTT.

The chain recombines TRBV11-2 with TRBJ2-7, with D possibly matching TRBD1 (6 bases). Per germline, CDR1 SGHAT and CDR2 FQNNGV. The CDR3 is made up of 16 amino acids. V lost 0 bases to trimming and J lost 2 bases, with 14 bases between them. The CDR3 DNA sequence: TGTGCCAGCAGCTTAGAGGGTCAGGGGTCCCCCTACGAGCAGTACTTC. This gives the protein CASSLEGQGSPYEQYF.

V and J are TRBV21-1 and TRBJ2-3; the tabulated D call, TRBD2, remains unverified against the DNA. TRBV21-1 is deemed a pseudogene. The CDR3 is 14 amino acids. CDR3 sequence (DNA): TGTGCCAGCAGGGCGGAACCCTACACAGATACGCAGTATTTT. Its protein is CASRAEPYTDTQYF.

The chain combines TRBV9 with TRBJ2-5, with D possibly matching TRBD1 (6 bases). The germline gives CDR1 SGDLS, CDR2 YYNGEE. CDR3 size: 15 residues. Trimming left V 0 bases short and J 5 bases short, with 14 bases between. The CDR3 nucleotides read TGTGCCAGCAGCGTAGTGTCCAGGGGTGGGGAGACCCAGTACTTC. Its protein product is CASSVVSRGGETQYF. Filled out from reference TRBV9 and TRBJ2-5, the complete variable domain reads DSGVTQTPKHLITATGQRVTLRCSPRSGDLSVYWYQQSLDQGLQFLIQYYNGEERAKGNILERFSAQQFPDLHSELNLSSLELGDSALYFCASSVVSRGGETQYFGPGTRLLVL.

The chain uses TRBV10-2 and TRBJ1-2, with TRBD1 matching over 7 bases. The CDR3 loop spans 13 amino acids. The V gene's germline CDR1 is WSHSY and CDR2 SAAADI. V dropped 6 bases and J dropped 8; count of bases not matched to a gene: 9. The chain's CDR3 is CASRDRTLVGYTF. In DNA form, the CDR3 reads TGCGCCAGCAGGGACAGGACCCTAGTCGGCTACACCTTC.

This chain links TRBV7-2 with TRBJ1-5; D is undetermined. The CDR3 contains 15 residues. V lost 5 bases, J lost 6 bases, and 17 bases lay in between. CDR1 and CDR2 (germline): SGHTA, FQGNSA. The chain's CDR3 is CASSARRAAGQPQHF. CDR3 coding DNA: TGTGCCAGCAGCGCTAGGAGGGCGGCTGGTCAGCCCCAGCATTTT.

The V and J genes are TRBV27 and TRBJ2-5, with D possibly matching TRBD1 (6 bases). Germline CDR1 and CDR2: MNHEY and SMNVEV (reference sequence). The CDR3 loop spans 14 amino acids. V gave up 5 bases and J gave up 6 bases, with 16 bases separating them. This CDR3 is CASSPWTDWQTQYF. CDR3 nucleotide sequence: TGTGCCAGCAGTCCCTGGACAGATTGGCAGACCCAGTACTTC.

The chain joins TRBV11-1 to TRBJ1-1; the match to TRBD1 covers 8 bases. The CDR3 runs to 15 residues. The V gene end was trimmed by 6 bases and the J gene end by 1 base; junction bases not matched to a gene: 7. The germline CDR1 and CDR2 sequences are SGHAT and FQDESV (reference sequence). In nucleotides, the CDR3 is TGTGCCAGCAGGGAAAGGGACAGGCAGAACACTGAAGCTTTCTTT. This encodes CASRERDRQNTEAFF.

V and J are TRBV7-8 and TRBJ2-5; 7 nucleotides line up with TRBD1. The CDR3 is made up of 14 amino acids. Trimming cost V 1 base and J 1 base; bases outside gene matches: 0. From germline, CDR1 is SGHVS and CDR2 FQNEAQ. CDR3 amino acids: CASSLGTGQETQYF. DNA for the CDR3: TGTGCCAGCAGCTTAGGGACAGGCCAAGAGACCCAGTACTTC.

The chain combines TRBV18 with TRBJ2-5, with 7 bases fitting TRBD1. Trimming at V came to 0 bases and at J to 5 bases, leaving 6 bases not matched to a gene. CDR3 length: 15 residues. Looked up from germline, CDR1 is KGHSH and CDR2 is LQKENI. This chain's CDR3 is CASSPPTGLGETQYF. The CDR3 region has the DNA TGTGCCAGCTCACCACCGACAGGGTTAGGGGAGACCCAGTACTTC.